The 24 T cell receptor beta chains below come from one sample, sequenced in a study of T cells in Graves' hyperthyroidism and ophthalmopathy. RNA transcripts yielded amplified TCR beta CDR3 regions. A first-round RT-PCR of the TCR CDR3 used the HTBI primer set. TCRdb re-called the multiplex PCR reads with MiXCR, one entry per CDR3 protein. The table records around 800,000 distinct CDR3 sequences, 38% of them present only once. The sample comprised blood. These receptors all stem from a man younger than 35 with Graves' hyperthyroidism.

The chain is built from TRBV6-1 and TRBJ2-7; TRBD1 agrees at 12 bases. Germline CDR1 MNHNS, CDR2 SASEGT. CDR3 length: 14 amino acids. The V gene end was trimmed by 4 bases and the J gene end by 7 bases; junction bases not matched to a gene: 5. This CDR3 is CASSGGQGAKEQYF. Here the CDR3 DNA reads TGTGCCAGCAGTGGGGGACAGGGGGCGAAGGAGCAGTACTTC.

This clonotype was picked up many times. The DNA for the CDR3 is TGTGCCAGTAAACTGGACGCAAACACTGAAGCTTTCTTT. As protein: CASKLDANTEAFF. The chain uses TRBV19 and TRBJ1-1; D unresolved. Trimming removed 7 bases from V and 2 bases from J, with 11 bases in between. This CDR3 spans 13 amino acids. CDR1 LNHDA and CDR2 SQIVND come from the germline V gene (reference sequence).

Many counts were recorded for this clonotype. The chain uses TRBV29-1 and TRBJ2-2; possibly TRBD1 for D (6 bases). CDR1 is SQVTM, CDR2 ANQGSEA, per germline. CDR3 length equals 13 residues. Trimming took off 4 bases at V and 3 bases at J, with 9 bases between the two ends. CDR3 in DNA: TGCAGCGTTGGTTCAGGGGACACCGGGGAGCTGTTTTTT. This codes for CSVGSGDTGELFF.

This clonotype was counted only a few times. CDR3 sequence reads: CASSELGNANTGELFF. In nucleotides, the CDR3 is TGTGCCAGCAGTGAACTGGGTAACGCGAACACCGGGGAGCTGTTTTTT. The chain is built from TRBV12-3 or TRBV12-4 and TRBJ2-2; D is ambiguous. The CDR3 is made up of 16 amino acids. The V gene lost 5 bases and the J gene lost 0 bases, with 13 bases spanning the gap.

To note about this clonotype: Lacking the conserved final phenylalanine or tryptophan, this CDR3 likely reflects a read error. The DNA is left out, because the CDR3 cannot be placed on it with certainty; the CDR3 is given as TCRdb lists it. This chain uses TRBV29-1 with TRBJ2-7; the table's D call, TRBD1, was not checked against the DNA. The CDR3 region is 10 residues in length, termini included. CDR1 is SQVTM and CDR2 is ANQGSEA in the germline V gene. The CDR3 region is CSVAGWDRGQ.

V usage is TRBV10-2 and J usage is TRBJ1-3; possible D gene TRBD1, 5 bases. Trimming pared 3 bases from V and 3 bases from J, leaving 9 bases between. The CDR3 extends over 14 amino acids. CDR1 and CDR2 from the germline V gene are WSHSY and SAAADI. CDR3 loop: CASSDQGYGNTIYF. The CDR3 coding sequence is TGCGCCAGCAGTGACCAGGGATATGGAAACACCATATATTTT.

The chain links TRBV7-9 to TRBJ2-3; D is unresolved. Trimming stripped 5 bases from V and 0 bases from J, with 15 bases between. The CDR3 has 16 amino acids. The germline CDR1 and CDR2 sequences are SEHNR and FQNEAQ (reference sequence). In nucleotides, the CDR3 is TGTGCCAGCAGCCCCTACCCGGGTGGAAGCACAGATACGCAGTATTTT. Amino acid sequence: CASSPYPGGSTDTQYF.

The V and J genes are TRBV9 and TRBJ2-7; no clear D. The CDR3 length is 13 residues. V was cut by 4 bases and J by 3 bases, with 11 bases left in between. Germline V lookup: CDR1 SGDLS, CDR2 YYNGEE. CDR3 amino acids: CASSLRHIYEQYF. The CDR3 DNA follows: TGTGCCAGCAGCCTTAGACACATCTACGAGCAGTACTTC.

The V and J genes are TRBV2 and TRBJ2-7; D is unclear. The germline V gene encodes CDR1 SNHLY and CDR2 FYNNEI. V was pared by 4 bases and J by 7 bases, with 14 bases between. The CDR3 runs 13 residues. CDR3 protein: CASSVDLAGEQYF. The CDR3 region has the DNA TGTGCCAGCAGTGTGGACCTCGCTGGAGAGCAGTACTTC.

This clonotype was found a few times. This sequence joins TRBV20-1 and TRBJ2-7; D might be TRBD1 or TRBD2, each matching 5 bases. The germline CDR1 and CDR2 sequences are DFQATT and SNEGSKA (reference sequence). This CDR3 spans 11 amino acids. This CDR3 reads CSGTLLGEQYF. CDR3 DNA sequence: TGCAGCGGGACCCTCCTAGGCGAGCAGTACTTC.

This clonotype was detected a few times. The chain uses TRBV7-4 and TRBJ2-7, with D maybe TRBD1 (7 bases). V lost 5 bases to trimming and J lost 4 bases, with 30 bases between them. Germline V gene data show CDR1 as SGHVT and CDR2 as SQSDAQ. The CDR3 has 19 amino acids. Here the CDR3 DNA reads TGTGCCAGCAGCCCCGGGGGTGGCACAGGGGCTCCAATTCTATACGAGCAGTACTTC. Its protein is CASSPGGGTGAPILYEQYF.

This chain connects TRBV6-1 to TRBJ1-1; D possibly corresponds to TRBD1 (6 bases). V lost 7 bases and J 7 bases, leaving 13 bases between the germline ends. CDR1 and CDR2 from the germline V gene are MNHNS and SASEGT. The CDR3 loop spans 12 amino acids. The CDR3 coding sequence is TGTGCCAGCAAGGGGGGGCAGGGTGAAGCTTTCTTT. Translated: CASKGGQGEAFF.

This clonotype was seen many times. The chain recombines TRBV15 with TRBJ1-4, with D perhaps TRBD1 (5 bases). V lost 6 bases to trimming and J lost 4 bases, with 15 bases between them. The CDR3 totals 15 residues. Germline V lookup: CDR1 LNHNV, CDR2 YYDKDF (reference sequence). The CDR3 spells CATRGRPPHNEKLFF. CDR3 nucleotide sequence: TGTGCCACCAGGGGACGCCCACCTCATAATGAAAAACTGTTTTTT.

This clonotype has a count of ten or more. The rearrangement joins TRBV11-2 to TRBJ1-2, with 7 bases aligning to TRBD1. Trimming removed 1 base from V and 6 bases from J; junction bases left unmatched: 5. This CDR3 has 14 amino acids. Germline CDR1 and CDR2: SGHAT and FQNNGV. The CDR3: CASSLVYDRDGYTF. CDR3 nucleotide sequence: TGTGCCAGCAGCTTAGTCTACGACAGGGATGGCTACACCTTC. The full variable domain, completed using reference TRBV11-2 and TRBJ1-2, is EAGVAQSPRYKIIEKRQSVAFWCNPISGHATLYWYQQILGQGPKLLIQFQNNGVVDDSQLPKDRFSAERLKGVDSTLKIQPAKLEDSAVYLCASSLVYDRDGYTFGSGTRLTVV.

Comments on this clonotype: Germline and junction disagree at one end, which may indicate a read error. The chain joins TRBV5-1 to TRBJ2-7, with D possibly TRBD1 on 6 matching bases. Germline values: CDR1 SGHRS, CDR2 YFSETQ. CDR3 length: 15 residues. Written as DNA, the CDR3 is TGTGCCAGCTCACCCCAGGGGACGGCCGTGGTGGAGCAGTACTTC. Translated: CASSPQGTAVVEQYF.

The J gene is TRBJ2-7, the V gene TRBV7-2; 7 bases match TRBD1. Trimming removed 5 bases from V and 2 bases from J; junction bases left unmatched: 9. Germline values: CDR1 SGHTA, CDR2 FQGNSA. This CDR3 is 15 amino acids long. This chain's CDR3 is CASSDENRGAYEQYF. CDR3 DNA: TGTGCCAGCAGCGACGAAAACAGGGGAGCCTACGAGCAGTACTTC.

To note about this clonotype: A clone one base away is much larger, so this may be a read error. CDR3 loop: CASSFYVAEETQYF. DNA for the CDR3: TGTGCCAGCAGCTTTTATGTAGCGGAGGAGACCCAGTACTTC. The V and J genes are TRBV7-9 and TRBJ2-5; a possible D gene is TRBD2 (6 bases). Trimming pared 3 bases from V and 5 bases from J, leaving 13 bases between. The CDR3 is 14 residues long. Per germline, CDR1 SEHNR and CDR2 FQNEAQ (reference sequence).

This clonotype was observed many times. This chain uses TRBV29-1 with TRBJ1-2; 10 positions agree with TRBD1. Germline trimming cut 7 bases from V and 2 bases from J; bases unmatched to any gene: 4. The V gene's germline CDR1 is SQVTM and CDR2 ANQGSEA. The CDR3 has 13 residues. DNA of the CDR3: TGCAGCGGCCTGGACAGGGGGAACTATGGCTACACCTTC. It yields the protein CSGLDRGNYGYTF.

There are many counts of this clonotype. This rearrangement joins TRBV9 to TRBJ1-2, with D possibly TRBD1 on 6 matching bases. Trimming took off 3 bases at V and 7 bases at J, with 16 bases between the two ends. Germline V CDR1 and CDR2: SGDLS, YYNGEE. This CDR3 comprises 14 residues. The CDR3 nucleotides are TGTGCCAGCAGCGAGAGCCCAGGGGACTCTGGCTACACCTTC. This sequence encodes CASSESPGDSGYTF.

This clonotype has just a few counts. V and J are TRBV7-6 and TRBJ1-1; D remains ambiguous. Germline lookup yields CDR1 SGHVS and CDR2 FNYEAQ. CDR3 length: 13 amino acids. The V and J ends lost 5 bases and 6 bases respectively, with 13 bases between them. This chain's CDR3 is CASSPPYRPEAFF. CDR3 nucleotides: TGTGCCAGCAGCCCCCCATACCGGCCTGAAGCTTTCTTT. Filled out from reference TRBV7-6 and TRBJ1-1, the complete variable domain reads GAGVSQSPRYKVTKRGQDVALRCDPISGHVSLYWYRQALGQGPEFLTYFNYEAQQDKSGLPNDRFSAERPEGSISTLTIQRTEQRDSAMYRCASSPPYRPEAFFGQGTRLTVV.

Details on this clonotype: An end of the junction differs from the germline gene, which may be a read error. The V gene is TRBV10-3, the J gene TRBJ1-4; D perhaps matches TRBD1 (5 bases). This CDR3 contains 15 residues. The germline V gene has CDR1 ENHRY and CDR2 SYGVKD. CDR3 coding DNA: TGTGCCAGCAGTTGGGGGACCGTGACTAATGAAAAACTGTTTTTT. Its translation is CASSWGTVTNEKLFF.

This clonotype showed up many times. The chain has TRBV29-1 and TRBJ1-1, with D possibly matching TRBD1 (6 bases). This CDR3 has 12 residues. Germline V gene data show CDR1 as SQVTM and CDR2 as ANQGSEA. The germline V and J ends were trimmed by 5 bases and 1 base, with 8 bases remaining between them. CDR3 loop: CSVTGKNTEAFF. CDR3 coding DNA: TGCAGCGTTACAGGGAAGAACACTGAAGCTTTCTTT. The whole variable domain, remainder taken from reference TRBV29-1 and TRBJ1-1, is SAVISQKPSRDICQRGTSLTIQCQVDSQVTMMFWYRQQPGQSLTLIATANQGSEATYESGFVIDKFPISRPNLTFSTLTVSNMSPEDSSIYLCSVTGKNTEAFFGQGTRLTVV.

At least ten counts were recorded for this clonotype. The rearrangement links TRBV2 to TRBJ1-5, with D possibly TRBD1 on 5 matching bases. The CDR3 covers 15 residues. Trimming left V 6 bases short and J 2 bases short, with 14 bases between. Germline V gene sequence: CDR1 SNHLY, CDR2 FYNNEI. The CDR3 loop is CASRVGGGGNQPQHF. The DNA for the CDR3 is TGTGCCAGCAGAGTGGGGGGAGGGGGCAATCAGCCCCAGCATTTT.

CDR3 DNA: TGTGCCAGCAGCCCGACGGACAGGGGGCGCGAGCAGTACTTC. Protein product: CASSPTDRGREQYF. The chain uses TRBV2 and TRBJ2-7, with TRBD1 identical over 11 bases. Germline-derived CDR1 and CDR2 are SNHLY and FYNNEI. The CDR3 runs 14 residues. With V trimmed by 6 bases and J by 6 bases, 7 bases remained unmatched.